This T cell receptor (beta chain) was sequenced in a study of shared clonotypes between healthy human individuals. Study as a whole: Per donor, three plates held CD4 naive cells, three held CD4 memory, two held CD8 naive and one held CD8 memory.

CDR1 and CDR2 from the germline V gene are SGHRS and YFSETQ. V lost 0 bases, J lost 3 bases, and 7 bases lay in between. The CDR3 runs 13 residues. The assay used deep level. Several immunoSEQ 96-well plates shared each subset's DNA, each plate a replicate. Using immunoSEQ multiplex PCR, the repertoire was profiled, and TCRdb retains in-frame clones only, with some absent. The sample lists about 700,000 clones, about 91% occurring once. Comments on this clone: The sample carries other DNA sequences with the same CDR3.

The naive CD8 fraction comprised CD45RO-negative cells positively selected for CCR7 and excluded terminally differentiated effector memory CD45RA+ cells. The sample comprised naive CD8+ T cells sorted from blood. The receptor's source is a man aged 25-45 years in good health. The J gene is TRBJ2-7, the V gene TRBV5-1, with D maybe TRBD1 (6 bases). As DNA, the CDR3 is TGCGCCAGCAGCTTGGAGGACAGCTACGAGCAGTACTTC. It yields the protein CASSLEDSYEQYF.